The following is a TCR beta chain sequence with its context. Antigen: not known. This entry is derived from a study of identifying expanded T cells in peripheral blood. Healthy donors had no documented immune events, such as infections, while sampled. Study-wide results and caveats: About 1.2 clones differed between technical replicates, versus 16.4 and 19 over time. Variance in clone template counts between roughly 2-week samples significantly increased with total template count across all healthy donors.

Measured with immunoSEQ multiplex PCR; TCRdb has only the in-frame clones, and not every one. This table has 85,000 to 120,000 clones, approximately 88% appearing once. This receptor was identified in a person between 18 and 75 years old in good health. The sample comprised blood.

The CDR3 protein is CASSVLGGEDTQYF. The CDR3 region has the DNA TGTGCCAGCAGTGTTTTAGGGGGCGAAGATACGCAGTATTTT. The chain uses TRBV6-1 and TRBJ2-3; 7 nucleotides agree with TRBD1. The CDR3 spans 14 residues. Germline loops: CDR1 MNHNS, CDR2 SASEGT. The V and J ends lost 4 bases and 5 bases, in that order; junction bases with no gene match: 6.